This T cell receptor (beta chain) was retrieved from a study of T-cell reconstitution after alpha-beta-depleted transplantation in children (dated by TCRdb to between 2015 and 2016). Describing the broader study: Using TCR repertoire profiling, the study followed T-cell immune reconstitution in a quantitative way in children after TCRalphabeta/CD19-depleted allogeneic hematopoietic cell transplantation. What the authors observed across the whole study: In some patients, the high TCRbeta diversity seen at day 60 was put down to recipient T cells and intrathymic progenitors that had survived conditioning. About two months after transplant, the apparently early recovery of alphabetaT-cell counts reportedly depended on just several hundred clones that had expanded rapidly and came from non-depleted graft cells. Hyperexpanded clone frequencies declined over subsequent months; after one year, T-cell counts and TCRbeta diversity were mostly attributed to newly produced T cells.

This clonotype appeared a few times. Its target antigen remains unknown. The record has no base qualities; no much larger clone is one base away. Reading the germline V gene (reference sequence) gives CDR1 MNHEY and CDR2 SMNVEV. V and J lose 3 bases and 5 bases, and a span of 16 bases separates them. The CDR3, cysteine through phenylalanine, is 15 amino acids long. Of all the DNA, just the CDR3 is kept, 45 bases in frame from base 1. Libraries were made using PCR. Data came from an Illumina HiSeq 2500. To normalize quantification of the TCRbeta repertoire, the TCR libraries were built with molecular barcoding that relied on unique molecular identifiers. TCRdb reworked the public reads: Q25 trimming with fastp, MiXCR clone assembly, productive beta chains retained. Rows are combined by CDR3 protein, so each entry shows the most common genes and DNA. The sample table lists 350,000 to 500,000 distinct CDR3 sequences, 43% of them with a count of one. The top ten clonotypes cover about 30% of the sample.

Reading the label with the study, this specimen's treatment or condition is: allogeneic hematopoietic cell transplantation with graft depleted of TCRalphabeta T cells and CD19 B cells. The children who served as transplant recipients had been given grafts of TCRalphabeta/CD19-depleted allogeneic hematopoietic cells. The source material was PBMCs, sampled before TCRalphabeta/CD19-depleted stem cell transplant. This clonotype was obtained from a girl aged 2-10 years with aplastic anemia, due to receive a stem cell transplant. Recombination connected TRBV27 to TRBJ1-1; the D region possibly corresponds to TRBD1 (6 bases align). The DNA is TGTGCCAGCAGTTTGTTGGGGGGCGCACAAACTGAAGCTTTCTTT. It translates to CASSLLGGAQTEAFF.